The present T cell receptor beta chain was sequenced within a study of cytomegalovirus exposure and HLA in healthy donors. Findings and limits, study-wide: Sequencing likely caused a cluster of highly shared sequence variants. Presence/absence analyses assumed roughly uniform sequencing depth across donors, which may not hold.

V was clipped by 2 bases and J by 1 base, with 8 bases between them. This CDR3 has 14 residues. Germline CDR1 and CDR2: MNHEY and SVGAGI. Primers for the PCR totalled 60 Vbeta and 13 Jbeta. Here immunoSEQ multiplex PCR was the method, and the copy in TCRdb shows in-frame clones only, minus some. This sample has about 270,000 clones, with roughly two thirds found just once. Each donor's status was that of a healthy bone marrow donor. Comment on this clone: Its antigen is undetermined.

The chain uses TRBV6-5 and TRBJ1-1, with D uncertain. Sequences were obtained from PBMCs. This receptor was identified in a female donor in good health and CMV-seronegative. CDR3 protein: CASSYHPGNTEAFF. CDR3 in DNA: TGTGCCAGCAGTTACCATCCGGGGAACACTGAAGCTTTCTTT.